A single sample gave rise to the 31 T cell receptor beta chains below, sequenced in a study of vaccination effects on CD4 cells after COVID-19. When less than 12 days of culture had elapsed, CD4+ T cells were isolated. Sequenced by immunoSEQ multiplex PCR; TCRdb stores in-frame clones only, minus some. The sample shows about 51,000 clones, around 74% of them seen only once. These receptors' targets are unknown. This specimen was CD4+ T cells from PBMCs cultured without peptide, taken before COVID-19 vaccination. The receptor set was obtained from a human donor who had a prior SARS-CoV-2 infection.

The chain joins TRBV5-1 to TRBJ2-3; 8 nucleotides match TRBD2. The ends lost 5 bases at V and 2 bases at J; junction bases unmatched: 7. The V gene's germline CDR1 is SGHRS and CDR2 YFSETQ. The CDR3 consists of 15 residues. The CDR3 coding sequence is TGCGCCAGCAGGTCGCGGGGGGCATACACAGATACGCAGTATTTT. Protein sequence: CASRSRGAYTDTQYF.

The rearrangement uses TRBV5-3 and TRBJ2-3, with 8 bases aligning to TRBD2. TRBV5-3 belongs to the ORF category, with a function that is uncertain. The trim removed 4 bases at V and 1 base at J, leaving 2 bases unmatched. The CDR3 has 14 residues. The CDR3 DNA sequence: TGTGCCAGAAGCGTGACTAGCGGCACAGATACGCAGTATTTT. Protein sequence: CARSVTSGTDTQYF.

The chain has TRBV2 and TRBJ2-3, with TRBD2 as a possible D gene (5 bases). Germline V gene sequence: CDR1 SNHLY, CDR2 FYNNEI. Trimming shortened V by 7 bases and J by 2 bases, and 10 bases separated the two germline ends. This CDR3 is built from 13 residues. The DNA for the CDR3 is TGTGCCAGCAATCCTAGCTTCACAGATACGCAGTATTTT. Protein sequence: CASNPSFTDTQYF.

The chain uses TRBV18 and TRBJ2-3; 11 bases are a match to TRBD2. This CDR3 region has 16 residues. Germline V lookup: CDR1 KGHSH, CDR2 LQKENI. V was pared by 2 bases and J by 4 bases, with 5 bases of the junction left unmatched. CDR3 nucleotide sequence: TGTGCCAGCTCACCATCCCTAGCGGGAGGTGCAGATACGCAGTATTTT. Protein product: CASSPSLAGGADTQYF.

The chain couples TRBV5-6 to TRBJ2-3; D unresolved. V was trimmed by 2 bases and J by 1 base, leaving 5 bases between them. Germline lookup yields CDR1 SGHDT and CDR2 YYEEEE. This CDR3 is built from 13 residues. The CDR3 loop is CASSFDRTDTQYF. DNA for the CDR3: TGTGCCAGCAGCTTTGATCGCACAGATACGCAGTATTTT.

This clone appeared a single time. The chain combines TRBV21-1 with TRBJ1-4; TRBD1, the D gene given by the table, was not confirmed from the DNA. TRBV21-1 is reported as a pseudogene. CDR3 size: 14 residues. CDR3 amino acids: CASRFRQTNEKLFF. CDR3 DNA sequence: TGTGCCAGCAGATTCAGGCAAACTAATGAAAAACTGTTTTTT.

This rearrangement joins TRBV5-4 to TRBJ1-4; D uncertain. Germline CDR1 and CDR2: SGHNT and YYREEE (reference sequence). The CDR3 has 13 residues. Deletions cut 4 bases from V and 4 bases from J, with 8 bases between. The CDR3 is CASSRRGNEKLFF. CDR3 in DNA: TGTGCCAGCAGCCGGCGGGGTAATGAAAAACTGTTTTTT.

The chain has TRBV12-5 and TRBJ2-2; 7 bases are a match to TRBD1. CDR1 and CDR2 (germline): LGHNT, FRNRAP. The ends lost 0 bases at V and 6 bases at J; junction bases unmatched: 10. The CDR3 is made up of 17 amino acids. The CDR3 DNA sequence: TGTGCTAGTGGTTTGGTAATAGACAGGGCGCGCGCCGGGGAGCTGTTTTTT. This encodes CASGLVIDRARAGELFF.

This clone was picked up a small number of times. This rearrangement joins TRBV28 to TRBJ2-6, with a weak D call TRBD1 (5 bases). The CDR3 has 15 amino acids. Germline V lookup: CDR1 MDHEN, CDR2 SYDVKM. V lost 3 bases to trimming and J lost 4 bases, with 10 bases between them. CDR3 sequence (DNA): TGTGCCAGCAGTTTGCCAGGGTCCGGGGCCAACGTCCTGACTTTC. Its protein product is CASSLPGSGANVLTF.

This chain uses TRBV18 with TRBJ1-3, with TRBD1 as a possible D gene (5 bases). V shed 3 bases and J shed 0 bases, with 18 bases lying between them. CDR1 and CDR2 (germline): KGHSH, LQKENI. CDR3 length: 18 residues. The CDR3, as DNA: TGTGCCAGCTCACCCCTCTTGGGGGGGAAGCCCTCTGGAAACACCATATATTTT. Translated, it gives CASSPLLGGKPSGNTIYF.

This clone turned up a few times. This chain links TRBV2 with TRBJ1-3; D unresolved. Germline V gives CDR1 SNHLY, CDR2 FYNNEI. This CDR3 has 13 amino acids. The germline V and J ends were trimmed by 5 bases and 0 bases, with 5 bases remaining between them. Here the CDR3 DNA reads TGTGCCAGCAGTAGAAACTCTGGAAACACCATATATTTT. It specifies CASSRNSGNTIYF.

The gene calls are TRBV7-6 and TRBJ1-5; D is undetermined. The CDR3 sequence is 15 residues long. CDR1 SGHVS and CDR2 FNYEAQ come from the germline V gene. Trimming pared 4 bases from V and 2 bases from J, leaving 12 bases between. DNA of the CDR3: TGTGCCAGCAGCTCGACATCAGGTGGCAATCAGCCCCAGCATTTT. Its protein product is CASSSTSGGNQPQHF. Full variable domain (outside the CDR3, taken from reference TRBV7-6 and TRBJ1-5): GAGVSQSPRYKVTKRGQDVALRCDPISGHVSLYWYRQALGQGPEFLTYFNYEAQQDKSGLPNDRFSAERPEGSISTLTIQRTEQRDSAMYRCASSSTSGGNQPQHFGDGTRLSIL.

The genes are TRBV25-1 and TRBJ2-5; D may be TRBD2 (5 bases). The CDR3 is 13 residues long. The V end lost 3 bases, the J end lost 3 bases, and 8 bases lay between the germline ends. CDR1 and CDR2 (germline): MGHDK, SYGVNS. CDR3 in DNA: TGTGCCAGCAGTGAGGGAGAAGAAGAGACCCAGTACTTC. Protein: CASSEGEEETQYF.

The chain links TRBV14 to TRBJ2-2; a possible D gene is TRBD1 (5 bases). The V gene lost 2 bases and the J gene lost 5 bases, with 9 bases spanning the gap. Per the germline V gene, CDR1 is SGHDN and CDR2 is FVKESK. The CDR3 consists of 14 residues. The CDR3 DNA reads TGTGCCAGCAGCCAATATTCAGGGACCGGGGAGCTGTTTTTT. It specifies CASSQYSGTGELFF.

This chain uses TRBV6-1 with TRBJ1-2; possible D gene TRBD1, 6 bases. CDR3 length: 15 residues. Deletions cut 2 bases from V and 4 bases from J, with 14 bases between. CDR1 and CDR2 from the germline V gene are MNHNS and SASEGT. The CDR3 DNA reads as TGTGCCAGCAGTGAATTTGGACGGGGGCCCTATGGCTACACCTTC. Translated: CASSEFGRGPYGYTF.

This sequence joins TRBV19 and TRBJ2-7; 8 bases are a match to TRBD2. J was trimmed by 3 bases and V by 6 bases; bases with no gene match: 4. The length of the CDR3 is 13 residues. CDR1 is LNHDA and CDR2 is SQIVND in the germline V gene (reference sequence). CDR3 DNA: TGTGCCAGTAGGTTTCGGGAGGGCTACGAGCAGTACTTC. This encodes CASRFREGYEQYF.

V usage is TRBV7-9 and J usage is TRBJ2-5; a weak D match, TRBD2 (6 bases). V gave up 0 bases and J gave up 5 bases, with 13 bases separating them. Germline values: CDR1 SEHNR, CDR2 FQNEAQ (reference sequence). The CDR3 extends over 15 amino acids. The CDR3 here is CASSLAGLYTETQYF. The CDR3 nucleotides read TGTGCCAGCAGCTTAGCGGGACTGTACACCGAGACCCAGTACTTC.

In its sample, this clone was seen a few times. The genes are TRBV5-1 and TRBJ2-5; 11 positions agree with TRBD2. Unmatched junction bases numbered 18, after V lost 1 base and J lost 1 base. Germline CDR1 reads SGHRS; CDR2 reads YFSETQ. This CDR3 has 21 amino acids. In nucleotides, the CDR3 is TGCGCCAGCAGCTTGCCCGAATGGTCTAGCGGGGGGCATAGTTCCCAAGAGACCCAGTACTTC. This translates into CASSLPEWSSGGHSSQETQYF.

CDR3 region: CASSPDSYTEAFF. For the CDR3, the DNA is TGTGCCAGCAGCCCGGACAGCTACACTGAAGCTTTCTTT. The V and J genes are TRBV5-8 and TRBJ1-1, with D perhaps matching TRBD1 (6 bases). The CDR3 contains 13 residues. The germline V gene has CDR1 SGHTS and CDR2 YDEGEE. V lost 4 bases, J lost 3 bases, and 10 bases lay in between.

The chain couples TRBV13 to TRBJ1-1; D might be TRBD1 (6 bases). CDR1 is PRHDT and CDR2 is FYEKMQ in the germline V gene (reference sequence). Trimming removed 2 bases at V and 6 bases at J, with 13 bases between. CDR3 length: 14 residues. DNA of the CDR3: TGTGCCAGCAGCTTAAGGGGGGGGGCTGCTGAAGCTTTCTTT. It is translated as CASSLRGGAAEAFF.

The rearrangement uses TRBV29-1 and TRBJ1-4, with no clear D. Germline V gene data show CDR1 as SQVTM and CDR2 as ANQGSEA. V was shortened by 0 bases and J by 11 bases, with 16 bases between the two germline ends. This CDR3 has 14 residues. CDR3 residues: CSVEEDRGRPKLFF. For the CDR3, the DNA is TGCAGCGTTGAAGAGGACCGTGGCAGGCCGAAACTGTTTTTT.

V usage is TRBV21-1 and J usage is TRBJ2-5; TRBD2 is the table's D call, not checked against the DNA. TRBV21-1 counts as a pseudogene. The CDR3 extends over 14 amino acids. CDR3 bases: TGTGCCAGCAGCAAAGAAAGGAGGGAAGAGACCCAGTACTTC. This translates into CASSKERREETQYF.

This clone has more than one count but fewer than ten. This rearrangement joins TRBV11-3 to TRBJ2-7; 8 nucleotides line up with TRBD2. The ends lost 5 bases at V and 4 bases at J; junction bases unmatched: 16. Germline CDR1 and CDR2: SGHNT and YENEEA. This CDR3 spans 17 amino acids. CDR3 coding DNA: TGTGCCAGCAGCCAAGCGGTGGTATTCGGCGGGAGGTACGAGCAGTACTTC. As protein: CASSQAVVFGGRYEQYF.

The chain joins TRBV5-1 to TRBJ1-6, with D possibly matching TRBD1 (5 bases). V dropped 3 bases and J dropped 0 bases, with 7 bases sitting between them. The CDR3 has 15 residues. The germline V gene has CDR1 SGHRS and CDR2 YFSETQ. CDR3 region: CASSSGGSYNSPLHF. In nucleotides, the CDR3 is TGCGCCAGCAGCTCGGGGGGCTCCTATAATTCACCCCTCCACTTT.

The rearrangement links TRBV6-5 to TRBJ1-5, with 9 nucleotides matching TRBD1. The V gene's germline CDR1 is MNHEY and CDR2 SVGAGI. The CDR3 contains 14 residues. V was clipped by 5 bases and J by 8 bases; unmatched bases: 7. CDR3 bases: TGTGCCAGCAGTCGGACAGGGGTGAATGAGCCCCAGCATTTT. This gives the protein CASSRTGVNEPQHF.

As DNA, the CDR3 is TGCGCCAGCAGCCAAGAGCCCAGCGGGGGATCCTACGAGCAGTACTTC. Encoded protein: CASSQEPSGGSYEQYF. The V and J genes are TRBV4-3 and TRBJ2-7, with 8 positions matching TRBD2. Germline CDR1 and CDR2: LGHNA and YSLEER. The CDR3 covers 16 residues. Unmatched junction bases numbered 5, after V lost 0 bases and J lost 1 base.

This CDR3 is CASRDRVIGEQYF. The CDR3 DNA reads TGTGCCAGCAGAGACAGGGTAATCGGGGAGCAGTACTTC. The chain has TRBV7-2 and TRBJ2-7, with 7 positions matching TRBD1. Germline V gene sequence: CDR1 SGHTA, CDR2 FQGNSA. The CDR3 has 13 amino acids. The V segment lost 6 bases and the J segment 7 bases; nucleotides outside the gene matches: 9. Drawing the rest from reference TRBV7-2 and TRBJ2-7, the complete variable domain is GAGVSQSPSNKVTEKGKDVELRCDPISGHTALYWYRQSLGQGLEFLIYFQGNSAPDKSGLPSDRFSAERTGGSVSTLTIQRTQQEDSAVYLCASRDRVIGEQYFGPGTRLTVT.

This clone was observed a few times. CDR3: CASSLPLSDRANSPLHF. CDR3 coding DNA: TGTGCCAGCAGCTTACCCCTTTCCGACAGGGCCAATTCACCCCTCCACTTT. This chain links TRBV7-3 with TRBJ1-6; 7 bases align to TRBD1. The CDR3 sequence is 17 residues long. Germline V gene sequence: CDR1 SGHTA, CDR2 FQGTGA. Trimming at V came to 2 bases and at J to 7 bases, leaving 11 bases not matched to a gene. The entire variable domain, with the rest obtained from reference TRBV7-3 and TRBJ1-6, is as follows: GAGVSQTPSNKVTEKGKYVELRCDPISGHTALYWYRQSLGQGPEFLIYFQGTGAADDSGLPNDRFFAVRPEGSVSTLKIQRTERGDSAVYLCASSLPLSDRANSPLHFGNGTRLTVT.

CDR3 nucleotides: TGTGCCAGCAGCGCGCTGGGGCGATATAATTCACCCCTCCACTTT. Translation: CASSALGRYNSPLHF. V is TRBV14 and J is TRBJ1-6, with a possible D match to TRBD1 (5 bases). The CDR3 sequence is 15 residues long. CDR1 is SGHDN and CDR2 is FVKESK in the germline V gene. With 5 bases removed from V and 4 bases from J, the gap between germline ends came to 12 bases.

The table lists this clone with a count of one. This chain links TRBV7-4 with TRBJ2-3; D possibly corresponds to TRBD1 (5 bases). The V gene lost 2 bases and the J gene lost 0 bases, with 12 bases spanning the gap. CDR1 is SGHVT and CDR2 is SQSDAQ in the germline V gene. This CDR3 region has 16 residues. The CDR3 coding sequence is TGTGCCAGCAGCTTATCAGAAGGGGCGAGCACAGATACGCAGTATTTT. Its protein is CASSLSEGASTDTQYF.

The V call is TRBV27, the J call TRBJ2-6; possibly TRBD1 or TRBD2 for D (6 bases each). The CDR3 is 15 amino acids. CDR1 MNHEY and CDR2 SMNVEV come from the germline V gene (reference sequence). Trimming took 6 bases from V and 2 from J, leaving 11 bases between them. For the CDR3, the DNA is TGTGCCAGCAGCGAAAGGGGGGCTGGGGCCAACGTCCTGACTTTC. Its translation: CASSERGAGANVLTF.